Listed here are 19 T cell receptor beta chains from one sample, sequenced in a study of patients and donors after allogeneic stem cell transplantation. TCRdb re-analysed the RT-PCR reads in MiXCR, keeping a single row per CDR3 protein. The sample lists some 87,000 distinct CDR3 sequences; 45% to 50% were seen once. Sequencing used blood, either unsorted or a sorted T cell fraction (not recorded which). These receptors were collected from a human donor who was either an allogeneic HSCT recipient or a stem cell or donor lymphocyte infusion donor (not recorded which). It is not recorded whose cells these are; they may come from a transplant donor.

Written as DNA, the CDR3 is TGTGCCTGGAGTAACAGTGAAAAACTGTTTTTT. Its translation is CAWSNSEKLFF. This chain connects TRBV30 to TRBJ1-4; D is unclear. Looked up from germline, CDR1 is GTSNPN and CDR2 is SVGIG (reference sequence). The CDR3 loop spans 11 amino acids. Trimming removed 2 bases at V and 7 bases at J, with 5 bases between. Full variable domain (outside the CDR3, taken from reference TRBV30 and TRBJ1-4): SQTIHQWPATLVQPVGSPLSLECTVEGTSNPNLYWYRQAAGRGLQLLFYSVGIGQISSEVPQNLSASRPQDRQFILSSKKLLLSDSGFYLCAWSNSEKLFFGSGTQLSVL.

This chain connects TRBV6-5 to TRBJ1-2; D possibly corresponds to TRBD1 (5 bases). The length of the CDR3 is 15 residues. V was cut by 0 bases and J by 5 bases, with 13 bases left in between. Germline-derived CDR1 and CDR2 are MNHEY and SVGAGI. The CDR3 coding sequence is TGTGCCAGCAGTTACTCGGACGAGGGGTGGTATGGCTACACCTTC. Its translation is CASSYSDEGWYGYTF.

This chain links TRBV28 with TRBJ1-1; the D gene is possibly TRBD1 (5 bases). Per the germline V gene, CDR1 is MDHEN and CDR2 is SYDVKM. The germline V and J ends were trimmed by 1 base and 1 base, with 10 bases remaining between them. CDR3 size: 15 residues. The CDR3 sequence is CASSLYVGTNTEAFF. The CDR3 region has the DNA TGTGCCAGCAGTTTATATGTGGGGACGAACACTGAAGCTTTCTTT.

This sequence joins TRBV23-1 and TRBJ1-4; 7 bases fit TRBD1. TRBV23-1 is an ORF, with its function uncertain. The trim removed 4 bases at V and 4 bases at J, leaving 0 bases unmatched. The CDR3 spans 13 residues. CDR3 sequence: CASSRDSNEKLFF. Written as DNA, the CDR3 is TGCGCCAGCAGTCGGGACAGTAATGAAAAACTGTTTTTT.

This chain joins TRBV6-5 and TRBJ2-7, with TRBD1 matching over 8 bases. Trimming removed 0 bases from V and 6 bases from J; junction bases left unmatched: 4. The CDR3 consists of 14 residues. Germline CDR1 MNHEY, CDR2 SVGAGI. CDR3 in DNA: TGTGCCAGCAGTTACTCTCCAGGGGGCGCCGAGCAGTACTTC. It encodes CASSYSPGGAEQYF.

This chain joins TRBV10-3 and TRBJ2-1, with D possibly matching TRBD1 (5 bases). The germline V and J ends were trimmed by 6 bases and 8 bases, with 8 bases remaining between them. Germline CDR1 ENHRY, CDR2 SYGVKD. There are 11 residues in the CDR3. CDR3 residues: CAIRGVDEQFF. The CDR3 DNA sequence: TGTGCCATCAGAGGGGTCGATGAGCAGTTCTTC.

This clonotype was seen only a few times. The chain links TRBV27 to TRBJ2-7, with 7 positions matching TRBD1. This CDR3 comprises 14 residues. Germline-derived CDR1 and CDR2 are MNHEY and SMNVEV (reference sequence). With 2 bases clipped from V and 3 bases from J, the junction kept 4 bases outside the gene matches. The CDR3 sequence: CASSLRGQLYEQYF. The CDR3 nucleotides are TGTGCCAGCAGTTTACGGGGACAGCTCTACGAGCAGTACTTC.

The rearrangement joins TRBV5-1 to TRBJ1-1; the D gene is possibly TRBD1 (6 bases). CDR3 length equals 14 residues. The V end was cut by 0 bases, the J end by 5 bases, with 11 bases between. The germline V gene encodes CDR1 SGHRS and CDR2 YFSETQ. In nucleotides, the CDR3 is TGCGCCAGCAGCTTGGAAGGGGGACCTACTGAAGCTTTCTTT. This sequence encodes CASSLEGGPTEAFF. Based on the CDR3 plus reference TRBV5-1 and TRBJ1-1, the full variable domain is KAGVTQTPRYLIKTRGQQVTLSCSPISGHRSVSWYQQTPGQGLQFLFEYFSETQRNKGNFPGRFSGRQFSNSRSEMNVSTLELGDSALYLCASSLEGGPTEAFFGQGTRLTVV.

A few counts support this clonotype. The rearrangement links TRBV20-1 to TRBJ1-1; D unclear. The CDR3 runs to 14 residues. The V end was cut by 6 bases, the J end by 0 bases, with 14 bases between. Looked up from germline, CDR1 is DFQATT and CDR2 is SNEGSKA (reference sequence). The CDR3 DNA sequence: TGCAGTGCCATCCCGACGAAAATGAACACTGAAGCTTTCTTT. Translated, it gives CSAIPTKMNTEAFF.

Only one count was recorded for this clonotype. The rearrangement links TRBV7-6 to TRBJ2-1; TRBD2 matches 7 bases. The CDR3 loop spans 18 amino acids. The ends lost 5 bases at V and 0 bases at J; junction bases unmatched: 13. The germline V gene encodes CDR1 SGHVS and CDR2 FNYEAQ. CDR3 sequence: CASSATPGLPSSYNEQFF. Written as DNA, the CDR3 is TGTGCCAGCAGCGCGACGCCGGGACTACCCAGCTCCTACAATGAGCAGTTCTTC.

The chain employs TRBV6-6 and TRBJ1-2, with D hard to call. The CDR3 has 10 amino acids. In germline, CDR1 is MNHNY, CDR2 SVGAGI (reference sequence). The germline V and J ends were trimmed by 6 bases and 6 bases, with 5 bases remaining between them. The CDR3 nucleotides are TGTGCCAGCAGGGCCGATGGCTACACCTTC. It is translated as CASRADGYTF.

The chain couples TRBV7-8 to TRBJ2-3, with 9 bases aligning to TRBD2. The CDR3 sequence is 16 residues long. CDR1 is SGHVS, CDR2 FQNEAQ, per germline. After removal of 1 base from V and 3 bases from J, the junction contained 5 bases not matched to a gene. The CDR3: CASSLGREGRTDTQYF. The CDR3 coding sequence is TGTGCCAGCAGCTTAGGGCGGGAGGGCCGTACAGATACGCAGTATTTT.

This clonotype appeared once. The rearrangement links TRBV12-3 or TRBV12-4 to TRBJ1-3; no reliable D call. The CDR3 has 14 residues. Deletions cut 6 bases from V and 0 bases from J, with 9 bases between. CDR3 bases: TGTGCCAGCAGCCTAGGGAGCTCTGGAAACACCATATATTTT. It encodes CASSLGSSGNTIYF.

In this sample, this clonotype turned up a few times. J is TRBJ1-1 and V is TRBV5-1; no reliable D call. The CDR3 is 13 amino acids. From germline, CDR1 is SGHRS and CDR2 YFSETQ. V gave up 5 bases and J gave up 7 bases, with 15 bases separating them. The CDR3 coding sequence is TGCGCCAGCAGACCCCAAGAGGGAAGTGAAGCTTTCTTT. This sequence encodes CASRPQEGSEAFF.

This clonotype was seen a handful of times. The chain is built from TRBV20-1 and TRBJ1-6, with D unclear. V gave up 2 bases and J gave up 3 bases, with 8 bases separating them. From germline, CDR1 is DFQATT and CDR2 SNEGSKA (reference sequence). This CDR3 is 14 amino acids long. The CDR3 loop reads CSARSAGYNSPLHF. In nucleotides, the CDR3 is TGCAGTGCTAGATCTGCGGGCTATAATTCACCCCTCCACTTT.

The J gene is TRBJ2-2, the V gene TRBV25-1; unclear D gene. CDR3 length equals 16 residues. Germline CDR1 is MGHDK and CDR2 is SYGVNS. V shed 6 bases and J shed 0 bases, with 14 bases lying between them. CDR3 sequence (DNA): TGTGCCAGCAGCGGAAGAACTCCCTCGAACACCGGGGAGCTGTTTTTT. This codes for CASSGRTPSNTGELFF.

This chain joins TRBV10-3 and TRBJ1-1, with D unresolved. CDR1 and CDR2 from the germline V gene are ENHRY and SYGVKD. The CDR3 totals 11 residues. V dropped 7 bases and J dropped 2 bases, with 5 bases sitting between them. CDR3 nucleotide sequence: TGTGCCATCAAGTCTAACACTGAAGCTTTCTTT. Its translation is CAIKSNTEAFF.

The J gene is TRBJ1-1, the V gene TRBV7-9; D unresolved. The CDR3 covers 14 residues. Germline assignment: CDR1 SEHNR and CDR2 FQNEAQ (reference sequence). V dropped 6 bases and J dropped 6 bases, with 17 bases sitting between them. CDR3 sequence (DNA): TGTGCCAGCAGTCCTACAACTCCCCGCGCTGAAGCTTTCTTT. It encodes CASSPTTPRAEAFF. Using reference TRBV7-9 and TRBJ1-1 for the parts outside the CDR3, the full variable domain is DTGVSQNPRHKITKRGQNVTFRCDPISEHNRLYWYRQTLGQGPEFLTYFQNEAQLEKSRLLSDRFSAERPKGSFSTLEIQRTEQGDSAMYLCASSPTTPRAEAFFGQGTRLTVV.

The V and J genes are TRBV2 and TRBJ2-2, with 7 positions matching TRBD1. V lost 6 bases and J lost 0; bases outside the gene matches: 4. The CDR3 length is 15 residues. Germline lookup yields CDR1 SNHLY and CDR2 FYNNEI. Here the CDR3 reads CASRKQGSNTGELFF. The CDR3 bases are TGTGCCAGCAGAAAACAGGGGTCGAACACCGGGGAGCTGTTTTTT.